This TCR beta chain was identified during a study of cytomegalovirus exposure and HLA in healthy donors. CDR1 is MNHEY, CDR2 SMNVEV, per germline (reference sequence). V dropped 5 bases and J dropped 4; count of bases not matched to a gene: 9. This CDR3 is 15 amino acids long. With regard to this clone: The antigen remains unidentified.

General study findings and limits: Further analysis, carried out later, found HLA-associated TCR beta chains more clonally expanded than equally common other chains.

Primers: 60 Vbeta forward and 13 Jbeta reverse. TCRdb's table, derived via immunoSEQ multiplex PCR, lists solely in-frame clones and lacks some. The data contain around 140,000 clones, around 78% of them singletons. This TCR was sampled from a woman aged 18-29 years in good health and CMV-seropositive. Sequencing used PBMCs. The chain has TRBV27 and TRBJ2-7; 9 bases line up with TRBD1. The CDR3 reads CASSDVGQGRYEQYF. Here the CDR3 DNA reads TGTGCCAGCAGTGATGTGGGACAGGGTCGATACGAGCAGTACTTC.